The T cell receptor (beta chain) under discussion was sequenced for a study of cytomegalovirus exposure and HLA in healthy donors. Study results and caveats: Overall, approximately 150 TCR beta chains were annotated as cytomegalovirus-associated. It was taken for granted in presence/absence analyses that sequencing depth across donors was roughly uniform.

PCR was performed using 60 Vbeta and 13 Jbeta primers. TCRdb's table, derived via immunoSEQ multiplex PCR, lists solely in-frame clones and lacks some. The sample shows some 200,000 clones, about 77% of them seen only once. The CDR3 loop spans 15 amino acids. Germline V gene lookup returns CDR1 MDHEN and CDR2 SYDVKM. Losses at the gene ends were 5 bases for V and 7 bases for J; bases not matched to a gene: 14. There were likely unrecorded immune exposures, though donors were nominally healthy when sampled. On this clone: No antigen is known for it.

This sequence joins TRBV28 and TRBJ2-7; TRBD1 aligns across 7 bases. The TCR originated in a female donor in good health and CMV-seronegative. The sequenced material came from PBMCs. CDR3 loop: CASSHPTGAPREQYF. CDR3 coding DNA: TGTGCCAGCAGTCACCCAACAGGGGCCCCCCGGGAGCAGTACTTC.